This T cell receptor beta chain was obtained from a study of identical twins. This clonotype has a handful of counts. Template switching added a universal primer site; cDNA carried unique molecular identifiers. TCRdb fed the 5' RACE reads into MiXCR, producing one record per CDR3 protein. The sample shows some 590,000 distinct CDR3 sequences, 9.6% of them seen only once. The CDR3 consists of 13 residues. Germline values: CDR1 MNHEY, CDR2 SMNVEV (reference sequence). V dropped 7 bases and J dropped 5; count of bases not matched to a gene: 5. The sample also formed part of further work on yellow fever vaccine responses in identical twins. That study reports: Twins' vaccine T cell response reportedly gave the appearance of partial convergence and partial personalization.

This TCR was sampled from a woman aged 18-29 years in good health. Sequenced material: PBMCs. The rearrangement uses TRBV27 and TRBJ2-1; the match to TRBD2 covers 7 bases. The CDR3 DNA reads TGTGCCAGCAAATCTAGCGGTCACAATGAGCAGTTCTTC. Protein product: CASKSSGHNEQFF.